The TCR beta chain under discussion was sequenced for a study of early T cells in non-severe SARS-CoV-2 infection. On the study more broadly: The study sequenced bulk RNA from unsorted whole blood, with chains unpaired.

Unique molecular identifiers tagged individual cDNA molecules. TCRdb processed the 5' RACE reads anew with MiXCR; each CDR3 protein has one entry. In the table there are around 56,000 distinct CDR3 sequences, roughly 13% of which are singletons. Study findings and constraints: The study's VDJdb matching favored anti-spike CD8 responses and missed private and CD4 specificities.

For this clonotype: The antigen remains undetermined.

The source was whole blood, collected at baseline. This clonotype was sampled from an adult who was a healthcare worker with PCR-confirmed SARS-CoV-2 infection or an uninfected control (not recorded which).

The CDR3 region has the DNA TGCGCCAGCAGCCTACAGGGGGGCCTACAAGAGACCCAGTACTTC. It is translated as CASSLQGGLQETQYF. The chain employs TRBV5-1 and TRBJ2-5; 8 bases agree with TRBD1. Per the germline V gene, CDR1 is SGHRS and CDR2 is YFSETQ. This CDR3 is built from 15 residues. V was clipped by 4 bases and J by 2 bases; unmatched bases: 7.